These 21 T cell receptor beta chains came from one sample sequenced in a study of PD-L1 blockade in urothelial cancer. Sequencing was performed with immunoSEQ multiplex PCR; in TCRdb, only in-frame clones are kept and a portion is missing. The data show 80,000 to 100,000 clones, around 80% seen once. Here the sequenced sample was PBMCs, taken around atezolizumab (anti-PD-L1) treatment. Receptors originate from a man between 65 and 85 years old with urothelial cancer.

This chain uses TRBV7-2 with TRBJ2-5; D uncertain. Germline values: CDR1 SGHTA, CDR2 FQGNSA. CDR3 length equals 14 residues. V shed 1 base and J shed 1 base, with 7 bases lying between them. CDR3 region: CASSLDGSQETQYF. For the CDR3, the DNA is TGTGCCAGCAGCTTAGATGGCAGCCAAGAGACCCAGTACTTC.

This clone has a single count. The chain is built from TRBV6-1 and TRBJ1-2; maybe TRBD1 (6 bases). Trimming took 6 bases from V and 4 from J, leaving 15 bases between them. Germline V gene sequence: CDR1 MNHNS, CDR2 SASEGT. The CDR3 totals 14 residues. The CDR3 here is CASRPSSGAYGYTF. As DNA, the CDR3 is TGTGCCAGCAGACCAAGTTCAGGGGCCTATGGCTACACCTTC.

The sample holds a few counts of this clone. V and J are TRBV14 and TRBJ1-6; D may be TRBD1 (6 bases). Germline loops: CDR1 SGHDN, CDR2 FVKESK. The V gene lost 5 bases and the J gene lost 8 bases, with 16 bases spanning the gap. CDR3 length: 15 residues. The chain's CDR3 is CASSSHTGIYSPLHF. Here the CDR3 DNA reads TGTGCCAGCAGCTCCCACACAGGGATATATTCACCCCTCCACTTT.

CDR3 region: CASSFNRGLMNTEAFF. CDR3 in DNA: TGTGCCAGCAGCTTCAACAGGGGGCTTATGAACACTGAAGCTTTCTTT. V is TRBV5-6 and J is TRBJ1-1, with TRBD1 identical over 9 bases. Germline lookup yields CDR1 SGHDT and CDR2 YYEEEE. The CDR3 loop spans 16 amino acids. Trimming removed 2 bases from V and 0 bases from J; junction bases left unmatched: 5.

A word on this clone: This same CDR3 is encoded by further DNA sequences in the sample. The chain uses TRBV7-9 and TRBJ1-6; D is possibly TRBD1 (5 bases). Germline loops: CDR1 SEHNR, CDR2 FQNEAQ (reference sequence). The CDR3 covers 14 residues. V lost 0 bases and J lost 8, with 8 bases in between. CDR3 sequence reads: CASSLAGGDSPLHF. Here the CDR3 DNA reads TGTGCCAGCAGCTTAGCGGGGGGGGATTCACCCCTCCACTTT. Full variable domain (missing parts from reference TRBV7-9 and TRBJ1-6): DTGVSQNPRHKITKRGQNVTFRCDPISEHNRLYWYRQTLGQGPEFLTYFQNEAQLEKSRLLSDRFSAERPKGSFSTLEIQRTEQGDSAMYLCASSLAGGDSPLHFGNGTRLTVT.

The chain couples TRBV6-5 to TRBJ1-4; a possible D gene is TRBD1 (6 bases). V lost 5 bases and J 3 bases, leaving 10 bases between the germline ends. CDR3 length: 14 residues. CDR1 and CDR2 (germline): MNHEY, SVGAGI. The CDR3 loop is CASSGQTSNEKLFF. The CDR3, as DNA: TGTGCCAGCAGTGGACAGACCTCTAATGAAAAACTGTTTTTT.

V and J are TRBV10-3 and TRBJ2-3; 14 nucleotides agree with TRBD2. This CDR3 region has 16 residues. The junction had 3 bases not matched to a gene; V was cut back by 4 bases and J by 3 bases. The germline V gene has CDR1 ENHRY and CDR2 SYGVKD. The CDR3 nucleotides are TGTGCCATCAGTGTGACTAGCGGGGGGGGAACAGATACGCAGTATTTT. Amino acids: CAISVTSGGGTDTQYF.

This clone is a singleton in its sample. This sequence joins TRBV4-3 and TRBJ2-7, with 8 positions matching TRBD1. Germline V gene data show CDR1 as LGHNA and CDR2 as YSLEER. The ends lost 0 bases at V and 0 bases at J; junction bases unmatched: 13. The CDR3 consists of 19 residues. CDR3 sequence (DNA): TGCGCCAGCAGCCAAGAAACCAGGGGGCCGGACTTCTCCTCCTACGAGCAGTACTTC. Protein sequence: CASSQETRGPDFSSYEQYF.

The J gene is TRBJ2-2, the V gene TRBV7-8, with 7 positions matching TRBD1. Germline CDR1 reads SGHVS; CDR2 reads FQNEAQ. V was clipped by 5 bases and J by 2 bases; unmatched bases: 8. The CDR3 runs 16 residues. CDR3 residues: CASSTPGQSNTGELFF. In DNA form, the CDR3 reads TGTGCCAGCAGCACCCCGGGACAGTCAAACACCGGGGAGCTGTTTTTT.

The chain's CDR3 is CASSVAGGQQNTGELFF. CDR3 DNA sequence: TGTGCCAGCAGCGTAGCCGGGGGGCAACAAAACACCGGGGAGCTGTTTTTT. The chain carries TRBV9 and TRBJ2-2; D perhaps matches TRBD2 (7 bases). The CDR3 is 17 amino acids. Germline V gene sequence: CDR1 SGDLS, CDR2 YYNGEE. V gave up 0 bases and J gave up 2 bases, with 14 bases separating them.

The rearrangement joins TRBV19 to TRBJ1-3, with 7 bases that match TRBD1. Germline CDR1 reads LNHDA; CDR2 reads SQIVND (reference sequence). With V trimmed by 3 bases and J by 0 bases, 8 bases remained unmatched. CDR3 size: 17 residues. The CDR3 protein is CASSIPQGDNSGNTIYF. The DNA for the CDR3 is TGTGCCAGTAGTATTCCCCAGGGGGATAACTCTGGAAACACCATATATTTT.

The chain combines TRBV6-5 with TRBJ1-1; no reliable D call. The germline V gene has CDR1 MNHEY and CDR2 SVGAGI. Trimming cost V 2 bases and J 1 base, with 11 bases left between them. This CDR3 region has 15 residues. For the CDR3, the DNA is TGTGCCAGCAGTTACCCCTACGATGAGAACACTGAAGCTTTCTTT. Translating gives CASSYPYDENTEAFF.

The chain has TRBV10-2 and TRBJ2-3, with a possible D match to TRBD2 (6 bases). Germline CDR1 is WSHSY and CDR2 is SAAADI. This CDR3 contains 16 residues. The V end was cut by 3 bases, the J end by 6 bases, with 19 bases between. CDR3 residues: CASSERGTAKRDTQYF. The DNA for the CDR3 is TGCGCCAGCAGTGAACGGGGGACCGCCAAAAGGGATACGCAGTATTTT.

V usage is TRBV5-1 and J usage is TRBJ2-6; 9 bases fit TRBD1. V gave up 7 bases and J gave up 1 base; unmatched junction bases: 6. The CDR3 has 16 residues. Germline CDR1 is SGHRS and CDR2 is YFSETQ. This CDR3 is CASHRDRESGANVLTF. The CDR3 bases are TGCGCCAGCCATCGGGACAGGGAGTCTGGGGCCAACGTCCTGACTTTC.

The CDR3 reads CASSGPGQEYYGYTF. DNA for the CDR3: TGCGCCAGCAGCGGACCGGGACAGGAATACTATGGCTACACCTTC. The genes are TRBV5-1 and TRBJ1-2; 8 bases fit TRBD1. V trimming: 4 bases; J trimming: 3 bases; junction bases outside the gene matches: 8. Per germline, CDR1 SGHRS and CDR2 YFSETQ. The CDR3 length is 15 residues.

The chain joins TRBV7-9 to TRBJ2-2, with TRBD2 matching 7 bases. Germline V gene data show CDR1 as SEHNR and CDR2 as FQNEAQ (reference sequence). The length of the CDR3 is 16 residues. Losses at the gene ends were 2 bases for V and 4 bases for J; bases not matched to a gene: 7. The DNA for the CDR3 is TGTGCCAGCAGCTTAAGAGACAGCGGGGTCACCGGGGAGCTGTTTTTT. The encoded protein is CASSLRDSGVTGELFF.

The chain carries TRBV19 and TRBJ2-7; no clear D gene. V lost 2 bases and J lost 0, with 8 bases in between. From germline, CDR1 is LNHDA and CDR2 SQIVND (reference sequence). The CDR3 sequence is 14 residues long. The CDR3 is CASSIQDSSYEQYF. Here the CDR3 DNA reads TGTGCCAGTAGTATACAGGATAGCTCCTACGAGCAGTACTTC.

The chain recombines TRBV11-2 with TRBJ1-2; 8 positions match TRBD1. This CDR3 comprises 16 residues. From germline, CDR1 is SGHAT and CDR2 FQNNGV. After removal of 5 bases from V and 4 bases from J, the junction contained 12 bases not matched to a gene. CDR3 sequence (DNA): TGTGCCAGCAGCCCGCAGGGGGCAGGGGAGGTCTATGGCTACACCTTC. It specifies CASSPQGAGEVYGYTF.

The V gene is TRBV7-6, the J gene TRBJ1-3, with TRBD1 as a possible D gene (5 bases). The CDR3 is made up of 14 amino acids. The germline gives CDR1 SGHVS, CDR2 FNYEAQ. V was shortened by 7 bases and J by 2 bases, with 12 bases between the two germline ends. The chain's CDR3 is CASTLGGAGNTIYF. CDR3 sequence (DNA): TGTGCCAGCACCCTGGGGGGGGCTGGAAACACCATATATTTT.

The chain employs TRBV4-3 and TRBJ1-1; the D is unclear. This CDR3 is 13 amino acids long. Trimming pared 6 bases from V and 13 bases from J, leaving 21 bases between. Germline V gene lookup returns CDR1 LGHNA and CDR2 YSLEER. Here the CDR3 reads CASSHGRARGVFF. In nucleotides, the CDR3 is TGCGCCAGCAGTCATGGGAGGGCACGCGGAGTTTTCTTT.

The V call is TRBV7-3, the J call TRBJ2-1, with D possibly matching TRBD2 (6 bases). Between the trimmed V and J ends, which lost 5 bases and 0 bases, there was a span of 14 bases. The CDR3 has 16 amino acids. Germline V gives CDR1 SGHTA, CDR2 FQGTGA. CDR3 protein: CASSPGLFSSYNEQFF. CDR3 nucleotide sequence: TGTGCCAGCAGCCCGGGACTTTTTAGCTCCTACAATGAGCAGTTCTTC.